The clone carrying this TCR beta chain came up a few times. Its antigen is unidentified. The sample belongs to a study of blood T cells in healthy people across ages. Study-wide findings and caveats: Long-lived donors carried more naive CD4+ cells and greater diversity than aged donors.

V shed 5 bases, J shed 7 bases, and the junction held 6 bases outside the gene matches. This CDR3 region has 15 residues. Germline CDR1 is SEHNR and CDR2 is FQNEAQ (reference sequence). Next came a second PCR, run for about 6 to 12 cycles, which used a sample-barcoded 5' primer along with a J-beta primer mix. TCRdb reanalysed the 5' RACE reads using MiXCR and keeps one entry per CDR3 protein. Of 650,000 to 800,000 distinct CDR3 sequences listed, roughly 44% are singletons. The sequence came from a man in his fifties or sixties in good health. The chain links TRBV7-9 to TRBJ2-1, with 12 bases lining up with TRBD2. Sequencing was carried out using blood. CDR3 DNA: TGTGCCAGCAGCACAGGACTAGCGGGGAATAATGAGCAGTTCTTC. It translates to CASSTGLAGNNEQFF.